Described below is a single T cell receptor beta chain sequence and its context. These data come from a study of blood T cell repertoires in COVID-19. For the study at large: The United States, Italy and Spain provided the acute and convalescent COVID-19 samples. Sample material is recorded as cDNA or gDNA derived from T cells, B-cell-depleted T cells, or PBMCs.

Per the authors' pipeline: Using reference gene primer amplification, nucleated cell counts were estimated. The protocol was immunoSEQ multiplex PCR, while the TCRdb copy is restricted to in-frame clones and leaves out a portion. D and trimming come from the DNA, and the V and J calls and clone size come from that table. The table lists 90,000 to 120,000 clones, 80% to 85% of them singletons, with around 4.5% in the top ten. The CDR3 length is 17 residues. J was trimmed by 1 base and V by 3 bases; bases with no gene match: 9. From germline, CDR1 is MNHEY and CDR2 SMNVEV (reference sequence). Sequencing was done on a sample of peripheral blood. The rearrangement links TRBV27 to TRBJ2-3, with 8 positions matching TRBD1. The TCR was taken from a man between 65 and 79 years old with acute or convalescent COVID-19. The CDR3 DNA reads as TGTGCCAGCAGTTTGGGACCGGGACAGGACCGCACAGATACGCAGTATTTT. This encodes CASSLGPGQDRTDTQYF.